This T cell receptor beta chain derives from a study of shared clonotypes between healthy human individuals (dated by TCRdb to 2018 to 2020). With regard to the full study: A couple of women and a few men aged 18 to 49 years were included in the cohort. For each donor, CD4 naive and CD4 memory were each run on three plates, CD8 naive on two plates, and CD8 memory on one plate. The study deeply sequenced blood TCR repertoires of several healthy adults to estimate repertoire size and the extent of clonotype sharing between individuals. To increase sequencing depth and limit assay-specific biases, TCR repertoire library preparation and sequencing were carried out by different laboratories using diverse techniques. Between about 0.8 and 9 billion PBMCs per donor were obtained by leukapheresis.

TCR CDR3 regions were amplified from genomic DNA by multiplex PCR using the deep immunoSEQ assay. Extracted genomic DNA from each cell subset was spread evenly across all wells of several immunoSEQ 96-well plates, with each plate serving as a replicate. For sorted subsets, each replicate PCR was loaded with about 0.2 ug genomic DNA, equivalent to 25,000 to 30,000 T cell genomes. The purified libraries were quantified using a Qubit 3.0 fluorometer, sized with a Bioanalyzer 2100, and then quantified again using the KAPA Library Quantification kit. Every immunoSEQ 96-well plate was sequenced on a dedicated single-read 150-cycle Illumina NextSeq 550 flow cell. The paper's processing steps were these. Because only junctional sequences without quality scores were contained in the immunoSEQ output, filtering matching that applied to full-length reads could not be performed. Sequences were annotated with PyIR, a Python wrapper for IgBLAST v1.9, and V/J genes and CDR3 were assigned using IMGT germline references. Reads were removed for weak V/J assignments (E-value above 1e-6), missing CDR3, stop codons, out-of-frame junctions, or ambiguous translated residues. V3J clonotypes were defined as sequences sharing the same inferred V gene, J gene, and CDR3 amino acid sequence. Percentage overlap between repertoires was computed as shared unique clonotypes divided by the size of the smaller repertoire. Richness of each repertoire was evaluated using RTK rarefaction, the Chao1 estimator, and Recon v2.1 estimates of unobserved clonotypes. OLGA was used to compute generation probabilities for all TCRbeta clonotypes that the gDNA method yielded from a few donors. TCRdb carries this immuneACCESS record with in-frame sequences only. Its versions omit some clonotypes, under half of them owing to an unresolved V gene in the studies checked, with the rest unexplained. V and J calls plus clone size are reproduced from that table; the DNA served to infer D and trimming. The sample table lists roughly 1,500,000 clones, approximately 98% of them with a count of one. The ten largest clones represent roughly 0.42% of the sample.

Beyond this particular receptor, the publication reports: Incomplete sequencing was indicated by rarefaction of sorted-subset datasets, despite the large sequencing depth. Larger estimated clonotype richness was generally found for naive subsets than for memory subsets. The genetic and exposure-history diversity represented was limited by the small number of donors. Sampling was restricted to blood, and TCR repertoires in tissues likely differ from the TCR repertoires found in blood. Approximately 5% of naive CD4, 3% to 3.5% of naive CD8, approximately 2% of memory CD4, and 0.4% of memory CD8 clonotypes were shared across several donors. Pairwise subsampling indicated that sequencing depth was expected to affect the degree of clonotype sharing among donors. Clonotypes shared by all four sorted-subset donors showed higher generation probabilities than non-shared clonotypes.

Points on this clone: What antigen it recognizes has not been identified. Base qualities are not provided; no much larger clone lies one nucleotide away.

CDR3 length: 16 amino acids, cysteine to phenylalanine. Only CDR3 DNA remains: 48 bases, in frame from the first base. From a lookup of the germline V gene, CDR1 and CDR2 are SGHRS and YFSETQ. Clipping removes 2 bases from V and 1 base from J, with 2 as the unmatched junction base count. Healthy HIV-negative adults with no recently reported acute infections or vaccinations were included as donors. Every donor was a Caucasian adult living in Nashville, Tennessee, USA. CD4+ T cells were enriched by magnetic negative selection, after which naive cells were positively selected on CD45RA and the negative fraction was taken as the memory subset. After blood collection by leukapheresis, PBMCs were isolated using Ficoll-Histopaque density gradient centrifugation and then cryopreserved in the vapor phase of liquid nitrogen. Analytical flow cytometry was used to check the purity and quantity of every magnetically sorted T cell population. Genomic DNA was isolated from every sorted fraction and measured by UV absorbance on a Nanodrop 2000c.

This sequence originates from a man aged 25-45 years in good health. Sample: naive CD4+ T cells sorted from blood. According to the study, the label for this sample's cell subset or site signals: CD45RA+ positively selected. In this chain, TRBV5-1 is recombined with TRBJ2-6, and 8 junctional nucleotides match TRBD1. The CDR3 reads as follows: CASSFQGASGANVLTF. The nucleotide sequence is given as TGCGCCAGCAGCTTTCAGGGGGCGTCTGGGGCCAACGTCCTGACTTTC.